Below, 7 T cell receptor beta chains from the same sample are listed, as sequenced in a study of blood T cell repertoires in COVID-19. Generated by immunoSEQ multiplex PCR, the TCRdb table keeps only in-frame clones and is missing some. The sample has 120,000 to 150,000 clones; roughly 84% are singletons. The sample comprised peripheral blood. The receptor set was obtained from a human donor in a cohort sampled during active COVID-19.

The genes are TRBV30 and TRBJ2-1; 8 positions agree with TRBD2. The CDR3 spans 15 residues. The germline V gene encodes CDR1 GTSNPN and CDR2 SVGIG (reference sequence). V lost 1 base to trimming and J lost 5 bases; unmatched junction nucleotides: 7. CDR3 loop: CAWSAGLAGNNEQFF. The CDR3 DNA reads as TGTGCCTGGAGTGCAGGACTAGCCGGGAACAATGAGCAGTTCTTC.

The rearrangement joins TRBV7-9 to TRBJ1-1; the match to TRBD1 covers 7 bases. This CDR3 comprises 15 residues. The trim removed 7 bases at V and 1 base at J, leaving 9 bases unmatched. Germline V CDR1 and CDR2: SEHNR, FQNEAQ (reference sequence). The CDR3 is CASTLQGMANTEAFF. CDR3 nucleotides: TGTGCCAGCACCCTACAGGGGATGGCGAACACTGAAGCTTTCTTT.

CDR3 DNA: TGTGCCAGCAGTTTAGCTAGGCTAAGTAACTATGGCTACACCTTC. Encoded protein: CASSLARLSNYGYTF. This sequence joins TRBV28 and TRBJ1-2; no clear D. Trimming left V 2 bases short and J 1 base short, with 11 bases between. Germline CDR1 MDHEN, CDR2 SYDVKM. This CDR3 has 15 residues.

This chain links TRBV28 with TRBJ2-7, with 8 bases identical to TRBD2. Germline V gene lookup returns CDR1 MDHEN and CDR2 SYDVKM. The CDR3 totals 13 residues. V gave up 9 bases and J gave up 4 bases; unmatched junction bases: 8. CDR3 in amino acids: CASSSGGDYEQYF. CDR3 sequence (DNA): TGTGCCAGTAGCTCGGGGGGGGATTACGAGCAGTACTTC.

The gene calls are TRBV30 and TRBJ1-3; D not resolved. V lost 2 bases and J 0 bases, leaving 2 bases between the germline ends. Germline CDR1 and CDR2: GTSNPN and SVGIG (reference sequence). The CDR3 is 12 residues long. The chain's CDR3 is CAWSHSGNTIYF. CDR3 bases: TGTGCCTGGAGTCACTCTGGAAACACCATATATTTT.

This clone was detected a few times. The rearrangement links TRBV6-1 to TRBJ2-7, with D perhaps TRBD2 (6 bases). CDR1 and CDR2 (germline): MNHNS, SASEGT. The V end lost 1 base, the J end lost 0 bases, and 13 bases lay between the germline ends. The CDR3 runs to 16 residues. CDR3 DNA sequence: TGTGCCAGCAGTGAAGGACTTATAGCGGCCTCCTACGAGCAGTACGTC. Residues: CASSEGLIAASYEQYV.

The chain carries TRBV27 and TRBJ2-1, with 10 positions matching TRBD2. CDR1 is MNHEY, CDR2 SMNVEV, per germline (reference sequence). There are 14 residues in the CDR3. The V gene end was trimmed by 3 bases and the J gene end by 8 bases; junction bases not matched to a gene: 4. Here the CDR3 DNA reads TGTGCCAGCAGTTTCAGCGGGGGGGCCCATGAGCAGTTCTTC. It translates to CASSFSGGAHEQFF.